Presented here are 18 T cell receptor beta chains from one specimen sequenced in a study of blood T cell repertoires in COVID-19 (dated by TCRdb to 2020 to 2022). Library creation used the immunoSEQ multiplex PCR assay. TCRdb stores this immuneACCESS table with in-frame sequences only. Part of the clones is absent; in the studies checked, under half of the shortfall reflects unresolved V genes, and no reason is known for the rest. Recorded for this sample are 110,000 or so clones; roughly four fifths of them occurred a single time. Jointly, the top ten make up 7.9% of the sample. The sample comprised peripheral blood. The receptors here all came from a human donor in a cohort sampled during active COVID-19.

The chain employs TRBV28 and TRBJ1-5, with TRBD1 as a possible D gene (5 bases). Trimming stripped 3 bases from V and 2 bases from J, with 23 bases between. Looked up from germline, CDR1 is MDHEN and CDR2 is SYDVKM. The CDR3 runs to 19 residues. The CDR3 loop is CASSFIAHSTARGNQPQHF. As DNA, the CDR3 is TGTGCCAGCAGTTTTATCGCCCACTCGACAGCTAGAGGCAATCAGCCCCAGCATTTT.

This clone has a handful of counts. The chain carries TRBV9 and TRBJ1-4; 7 bases are a match to TRBD1. J lost 3 bases, V lost 0 bases, and 2 bases had no gene match. The CDR3 runs to 15 residues. Germline V gene lookup returns CDR1 SGDLS and CDR2 YYNGEE. The CDR3 nucleotides are TGTGCCAGCAGCGTAGGTACAGGGGCTAATGAAAAACTGTTTTTT. Translation gives CASSVGTGANEKLFF.

This chain joins TRBV24-1 and TRBJ2-7; D is undetermined. Trimming pared 3 bases from V and 3 bases from J, leaving 8 bases between. The CDR3 sequence is 13 residues long. Per germline, CDR1 KGHDR and CDR2 SFDVKD. CDR3 sequence (DNA): TGTGCCACCAGTGATCCGTATCGCTACGAGCAGTACTTC. Residues: CATSDPYRYEQYF.

This clone was found a few times. The chain recombines TRBV14 with TRBJ1-1, with D hard to call. The CDR3 sequence is 12 residues long. Looked up from germline, CDR1 is SGHDN and CDR2 is FVKESK. Trimming removed 4 bases from V and 5 bases from J, with 8 bases in between. The CDR3 DNA is TGTGCCAGCAGCCTTCGAGGGACTGAAGCTTTCTTT. Encoded protein: CASSLRGTEAFF.

A word on this clone: The CDR3 does not end in the conserved phenylalanine or tryptophan, so this is likely a read error. The chain recombines TRBV2 with TRBJ1-2; TRBD1 agrees at 7 bases. V was pared by 3 bases and J by 5 bases, with 3 bases of the junction left unmatched. Germline-derived CDR1 and CDR2 are SNHLY and FYNNEI. The length of the CDR3 is 13 residues. DNA of the CDR3: TGTGCCAGCAGTGATGAGACAGGGTATGGCTACACCCTC. Residues: CASSDETGYGYTL.

The V call is TRBV6-6, the J call TRBJ2-7; TRBD1 aligns across 7 bases. Germline CDR1 MNHNY, CDR2 SVGAGI (reference sequence). This CDR3 has 13 amino acids. V gave up 2 bases and J gave up 3 bases; unmatched junction bases: 1. The CDR3 DNA sequence: TGTGCCAGCAGTTACGACAGGGTCTACGAGCAGTACTTC. Translated: CASSYDRVYEQYF.

CDR3 in DNA: TGTGCCAGCAGCTTCTCCAGGACAGGGGGCACCGAGCAGTACTTC. Protein product: CASSFSRTGGTEQYF. This chain links TRBV11-2 with TRBJ2-7; 11 bases align to TRBD1. The length of the CDR3 is 15 residues. CDR1 is SGHAT, CDR2 FQNNGV, per germline. J lost 6 bases, V lost 3 bases, and 7 bases had no gene match.

This clone came up once. The V and J genes are TRBV9 and TRBJ1-1; possible D gene TRBD1, 5 bases. This CDR3 contains 13 residues. Germline V gene sequence: CDR1 SGDLS, CDR2 YYNGEE. Trimming shortened V by 0 bases and J by 5 bases, and 8 bases separated the two germline ends. In DNA form, the CDR3 reads TGTGCCAGCAGCGTAGGACAGAGAACTGAAGCTTTCTTT. This codes for CASSVGQRTEAFF.

The rearrangement joins TRBV6-5 to TRBJ1-2; D is possibly TRBD1 (6 bases). The CDR3 is made up of 14 amino acids. Germline loops: CDR1 MNHEY, CDR2 SVGAGI. Trimming removed 0 bases at V and 8 bases at J, with 13 bases between. Here the CDR3 DNA reads TGTGCCAGCAGTTACTCTTGGACAGCCGAGGGCTACACCTTC. It specifies CASSYSWTAEGYTF.

This rearrangement joins TRBV14 to TRBJ2-7; D is unclear. Germline V CDR1 and CDR2: SGHDN, FVKESK. V was trimmed by 3 bases and J by 3 bases, leaving 3 bases between them. The CDR3 is made up of 11 amino acids. The CDR3, as DNA: TGTGCCAGCAGCCACCACTACGAGCAGTACTTC. It is translated as CASSHHYEQYF. Together with reference TRBV14 and TRBJ2-7, the CDR3 gives the full variable domain: EAGVTQFPSHSVIEKGQTVTLRCDPISGHDNLYWYRRVMGKEIKFLLHFVKESKQDESGMPNNRFLAERTGGTYSTLKVQPAELEDSGVYFCASSHHYEQYFGPGTRLTVT.

The rearrangement links TRBV11-3 to TRBJ2-5, with D perhaps matching TRBD2 (5 bases). Trimming took off 4 bases at V and 1 base at J, with 10 bases between the two ends. This CDR3 region has 14 residues. Germline V gene lookup returns CDR1 SGHNT and CDR2 YENEEA. The CDR3 spells CASSSAGSQETQYF. The CDR3, as DNA: TGTGCCAGCAGCTCCGCTGGGAGCCAAGAGACCCAGTACTTC.

The chain couples TRBV6-2 or TRBV6-3 to TRBJ2-1; unclear D gene. The V and J ends lost 5 bases and 10 bases respectively, with 12 bases between them. In germline, CDR1 is MNHEY, CDR2 SVGEGT. This CDR3 has 12 residues. CDR3 DNA: TGTGCCAGCAGTCTCCCCTCTCGGGAGCAGTTCTTC. Protein: CASSLPSREQFF.

The CDR3: CASSVPGLAIYEQYF. CDR3 in DNA: TGTGCCAGCAGCGTCCCGGGACTAGCGATCTACGAGCAGTACTTC. This chain joins TRBV5-4 and TRBJ2-7; the match to TRBD2 covers 10 bases. The junction had 7 bases not matched to a gene; V was cut back by 4 bases and J by 3 bases. Germline CDR1 and CDR2: SGHNT and YYREEE (reference sequence). There are 15 residues in the CDR3.

The chain is built from TRBV10-3 and TRBJ1-6, with TRBD1 identical over 9 bases. The trim removed 6 bases at V and 7 bases at J, leaving 4 bases unmatched. Per the germline V gene, CDR1 is ENHRY and CDR2 is SYGVKD. The CDR3 sequence is 14 residues long. The CDR3 DNA sequence: TGTGCCATCAGAACCGGACAGGGGAATTCACCCCTCCACTTT. Amino acids: CAIRTGQGNSPLHF.

V is TRBV13 and J is TRBJ2-7, with 9 bases matching TRBD1. This CDR3 region has 15 residues. The ends lost 2 bases at V and 5 bases at J; junction bases unmatched: 7. The germline CDR1 and CDR2 sequences are PRHDT and FYEKMQ (reference sequence). DNA for the CDR3: TGTGCCAGCAGCTTATCTGGGACAGGGTTGCACGAGCAGTACTTC. This translates into CASSLSGTGLHEQYF.

The gene calls are TRBV10-3 and TRBJ1-1; 9 nucleotides match TRBD1. Germline CDR1 and CDR2: ENHRY and SYGVKD. J lost 3 bases, V lost 2 bases, and 1 base had no gene match. This CDR3 spans 14 amino acids. The CDR3, as DNA: TGTGCCATCAGTGAGACAGGGGGCTACACTGAAGCTTTCTTT. It encodes CAISETGGYTEAFF.

This sequence joins TRBV6-5 and TRBJ2-7; 11 bases align to TRBD1. Germline V gene sequence: CDR1 MNHEY, CDR2 SVGAGI. The CDR3 runs 15 residues. V lost 5 bases to trimming and J lost 1 base; unmatched junction nucleotides: 4. The CDR3 region is CASSRGTGGSYEQYF. CDR3 nucleotides: TGTGCCAGCAGTAGGGGGACAGGGGGTTCCTACGAGCAGTACTTC.

This rearrangement joins TRBV5-6 to TRBJ2-7; 7 bases are a match to TRBD1. Germline CDR1 SGHDT, CDR2 YYEEEE. This CDR3 has 14 amino acids. The ends lost 1 base at V and 2 bases at J; junction bases unmatched: 3. The CDR3 coding sequence is TGTGCCAGCAGCTTGCGAAGGGGGCCCTACGAGCAGTACTTC. This sequence encodes CASSLRRGPYEQYF.